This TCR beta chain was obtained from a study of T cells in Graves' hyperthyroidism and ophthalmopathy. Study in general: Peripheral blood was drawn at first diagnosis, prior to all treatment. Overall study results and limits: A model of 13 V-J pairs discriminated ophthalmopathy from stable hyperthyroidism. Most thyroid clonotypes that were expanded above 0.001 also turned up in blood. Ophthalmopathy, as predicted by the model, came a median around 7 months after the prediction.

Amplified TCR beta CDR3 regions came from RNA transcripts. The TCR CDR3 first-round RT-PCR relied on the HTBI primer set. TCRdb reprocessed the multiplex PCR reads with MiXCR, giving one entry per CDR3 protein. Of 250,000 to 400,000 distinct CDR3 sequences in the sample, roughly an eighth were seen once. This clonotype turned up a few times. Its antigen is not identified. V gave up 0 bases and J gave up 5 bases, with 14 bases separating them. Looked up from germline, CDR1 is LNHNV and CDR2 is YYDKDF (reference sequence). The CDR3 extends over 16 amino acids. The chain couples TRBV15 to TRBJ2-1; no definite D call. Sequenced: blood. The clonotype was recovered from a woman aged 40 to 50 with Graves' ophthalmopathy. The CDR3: CATSRDGRVFDNEQFF. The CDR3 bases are TGTGCCACCAGCAGAGATGGTCGAGTTTTCGACAATGAGCAGTTCTTC.